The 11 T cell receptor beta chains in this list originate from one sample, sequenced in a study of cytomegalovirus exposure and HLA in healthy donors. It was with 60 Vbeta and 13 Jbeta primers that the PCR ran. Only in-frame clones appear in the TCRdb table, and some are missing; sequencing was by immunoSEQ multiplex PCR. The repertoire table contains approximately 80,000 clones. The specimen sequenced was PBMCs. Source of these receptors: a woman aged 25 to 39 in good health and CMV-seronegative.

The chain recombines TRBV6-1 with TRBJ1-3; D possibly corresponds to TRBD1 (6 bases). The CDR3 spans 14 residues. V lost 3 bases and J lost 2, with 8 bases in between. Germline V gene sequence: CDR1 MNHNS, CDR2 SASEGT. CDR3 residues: CASSDRGAGNTIYF. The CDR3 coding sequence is TGTGCCAGCAGTGACAGGGGAGCTGGAAACACCATATATTTT.

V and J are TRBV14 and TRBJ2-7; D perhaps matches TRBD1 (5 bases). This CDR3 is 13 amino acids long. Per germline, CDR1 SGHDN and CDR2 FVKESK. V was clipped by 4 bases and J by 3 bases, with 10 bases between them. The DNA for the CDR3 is TGTGCCAGCAGCCCCACAAGGGGCTACGAGCAGTACTTC. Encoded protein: CASSPTRGYEQYF.

DNA for the CDR3: TGTGCCAGCACCTCCCAGGGACTAGCGGAGGAGACCCAGTACTTC. Its translation: CASTSQGLAEETQYF. The gene calls are TRBV5-4 and TRBJ2-5, with 11 nucleotides matching TRBD2. Per the germline V gene, CDR1 is SGHNT and CDR2 is YYREEE (reference sequence). The V gene end was trimmed by 6 bases and the J gene end by 5 bases; junction bases not matched to a gene: 9. The CDR3 has 15 amino acids.

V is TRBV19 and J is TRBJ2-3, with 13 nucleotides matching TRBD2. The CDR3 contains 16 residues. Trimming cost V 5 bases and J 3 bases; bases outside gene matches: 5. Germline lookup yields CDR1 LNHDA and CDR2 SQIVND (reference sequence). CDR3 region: CASSHGTSGVTDTQYF. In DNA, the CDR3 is TGTGCCAGTAGTCACGGGACTAGCGGGGTAACAGATACGCAGTATTTT.

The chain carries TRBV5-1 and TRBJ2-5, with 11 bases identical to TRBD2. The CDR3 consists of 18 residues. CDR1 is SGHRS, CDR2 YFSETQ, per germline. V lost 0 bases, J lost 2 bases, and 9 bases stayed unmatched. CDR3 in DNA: TGCGCCAGCAGCTTGGGGTTTGGGCTAGCGGGGGGACAAGAGACCCAGTACTTC. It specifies CASSLGFGLAGGQETQYF.

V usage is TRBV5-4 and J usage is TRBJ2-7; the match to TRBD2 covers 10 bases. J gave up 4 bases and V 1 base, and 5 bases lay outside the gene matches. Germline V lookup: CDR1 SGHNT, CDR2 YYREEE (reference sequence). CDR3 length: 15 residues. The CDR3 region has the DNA TGTGCCAGCAGCTTGAAGGCTAGCGGGGGTTACGAGCAGTACTTC. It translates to CASSLKASGGYEQYF.

The CDR3 spells CAWSNGGQETQYF. CDR3 sequence (DNA): TGTGCCTGGAGTAACGGCGGCCAAGAGACCCAGTACTTC. V and J are TRBV30 and TRBJ2-5; D call uncertain. V was pared by 2 bases and J by 1 base, with 8 bases between. Germline V gives CDR1 GTSNPN, CDR2 SVGIG (reference sequence). The CDR3 length is 13 residues.

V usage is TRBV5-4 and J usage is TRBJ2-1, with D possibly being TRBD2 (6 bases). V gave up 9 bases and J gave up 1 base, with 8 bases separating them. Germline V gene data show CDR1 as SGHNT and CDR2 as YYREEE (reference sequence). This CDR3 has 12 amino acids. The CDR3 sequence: CAIGGSYNEQFF. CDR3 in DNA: TGTGCCATCGGAGGGTCCTACAATGAGCAGTTCTTC.

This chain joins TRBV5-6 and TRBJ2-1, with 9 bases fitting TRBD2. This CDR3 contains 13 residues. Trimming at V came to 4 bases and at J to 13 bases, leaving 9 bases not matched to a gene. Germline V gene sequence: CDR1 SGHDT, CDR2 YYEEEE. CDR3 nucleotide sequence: TGTGCCAGCAGCCCCTGGACTAGCGCGACCCAGTTCTTC. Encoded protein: CASSPWTSATQFF.

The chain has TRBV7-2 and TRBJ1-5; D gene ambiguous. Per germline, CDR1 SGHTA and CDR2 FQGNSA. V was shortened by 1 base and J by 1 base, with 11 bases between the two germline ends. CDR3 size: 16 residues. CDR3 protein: CASSLGHRTSNQPQHF. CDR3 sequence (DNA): TGTGCCAGCAGCTTAGGACACCGAACGAGCAATCAGCCCCAGCATTTT.

The CDR3 spells CASSHPDRGPYEQYF. The DNA of the CDR3 is TGTGCCAGCAGCCATCCGGACAGGGGCCCCTACGAGCAGTACTTC. V is TRBV7-9 and J is TRBJ2-7; 9 nucleotides align to TRBD1. J gave up 2 bases and V 5 bases, and 7 bases lay outside the gene matches. CDR1 SEHNR and CDR2 FQNEAQ come from the germline V gene (reference sequence). The CDR3 runs 15 residues.